This TCR beta chain was sequenced in a study of blood T cell repertoires in COVID-19 (dated by TCRdb to about 2020). Some background on the complete study: Samples from collaborators originated in the United States, Italy and Spain and spanned both the acute and convalescent phases of COVID-19. Nearly every sample came with metadata listing a de-identified subject ID, COVID-19 status, age in years and sex. Samples were obtained from the ongoing ImmuneRACE study (first 160 participants) and from over 1,000 subjects provided by 6 global collaborators. The repertoires were made available in a free public database intended to serve as a resource for research on the immune response to SARS-CoV-2. Deeply sampled blood TCRbeta repertoires from subjects exposed to, actively infected with, or recovered from COVID-19 were included in the dataset. Where available, HLA class I and class II types were obtained from metadata supplied by the sample provider rather than from assay-based typing. The material from the prospective study consisted of cDNA or gDNA derived from T cells, B-cell-depleted T cells, or PBMCs.

Collaborating institutions collected whole blood in K2EDTA tubes following their own protocols. For TCRbeta analysis, collaborators shipped samples as frozen whole blood, isolated PBMCs, or DNA extracted from either of those sample types. The immunoSEQ Assay, a bias-controlled multiplex PCR, was used to amplify TCRbeta CDR3 regions from genomic DNA. Regarding the original processing steps: Nucleated cell counts per sample were estimated from amplification of reference gene primers within the assay. Sequence reads were collapsed and filtered to measure the absolute abundance of every unique TCRbeta CDR3 rearrangement. For each sample, productive Simpson clonality was calculated as the square root of Simpson's diversity index across productive rearrangements. In its TCRdb copy, this immuneACCESS table keeps in-frame sequences only and misses some clones. Where compared with another copy, unresolved V genes explain less than half of these, and the others have no known cause. The DNA was the basis for D and trimming; V, J and clone size are from that table. Recorded for this sample are over 100,000 clones; more than 75% of them occurred a single time. The ten largest make up over 2.5% of the sample.

On the study overall, not on this receptor specifically: How much clinical and demographic metadata was included differed by source and by participant, and the metadata was provided uncurated.

Points on this clone: The target of this receptor is not known. Base-call qualities are not available, and no considerably larger clone is one nucleotide away.

Deletion took 7 bases off V and 0 bases off J, with a span of 12 bases between the germline ends. The CDR3 contains 14 residues, cysteine and phenylalanine counted. Only the CDR3 DNA is retained, 42 bases long and in frame from the first base. CDR1 LNHDA and CDR2 SQIVND were looked up in the germline V gene (reference sequence). The specimen sequenced was peripheral blood. The sequence came from a man aged 45-65 years with active or convalescent COVID-19. The rearrangement combines TRBV19 with TRBJ1-1; no D gene is confidently identified. The CDR3 in this case is CASTKQKMNTEAFF. The nucleotide sequence is given as TGTGCCAGTACTAAACAGAAGATGAACACTGAAGCTTTCTTT.